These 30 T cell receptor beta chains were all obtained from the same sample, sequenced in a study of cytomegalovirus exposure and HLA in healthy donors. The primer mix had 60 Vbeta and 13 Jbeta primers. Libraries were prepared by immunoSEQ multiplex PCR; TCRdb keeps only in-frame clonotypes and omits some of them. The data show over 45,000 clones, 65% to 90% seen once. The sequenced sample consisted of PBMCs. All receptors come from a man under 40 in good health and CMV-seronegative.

Written as DNA, the CDR3 is TGCGCCAGCAGCAAGGACGGGGAGGGGACTGAAGCTTTCTTT. This translates into CASSKDGEGTEAFF. The chain has TRBV5-1 and TRBJ1-1; D perhaps matches TRBD1 (5 bases). This CDR3 region has 14 residues. The ends were cut back, 4 bases at V and 5 bases at J, with 15 bases in the middle. In germline, CDR1 is SGHRS, CDR2 YFSETQ.

CDR3 DNA: TGCGCCAGCAGCCGGACAGGGGGCATGGTTGGGAATGAGCAGTTCTTC. This encodes CASSRTGGMVGNEQFF. This chain uses TRBV5-1 with TRBJ2-1, with 11 positions matching TRBD1. V shed 4 bases, J shed 7 bases, and the junction held 10 bases outside the gene matches. This CDR3 region has 16 residues. Germline CDR1 SGHRS, CDR2 YFSETQ.

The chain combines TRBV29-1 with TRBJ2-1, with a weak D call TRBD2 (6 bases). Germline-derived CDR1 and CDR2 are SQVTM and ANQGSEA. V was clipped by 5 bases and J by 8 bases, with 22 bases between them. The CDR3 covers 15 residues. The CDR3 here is CSVPDVGGRFDEQFF. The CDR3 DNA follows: TGCAGCGTTCCGGATGTGGGGGGAAGATTCGATGAGCAGTTCTTC.

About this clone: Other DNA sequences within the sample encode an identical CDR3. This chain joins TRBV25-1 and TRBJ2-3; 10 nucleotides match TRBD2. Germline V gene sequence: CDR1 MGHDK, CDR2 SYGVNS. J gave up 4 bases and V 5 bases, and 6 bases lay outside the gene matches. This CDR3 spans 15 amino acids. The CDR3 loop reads CASSPTSGQSDTQYF. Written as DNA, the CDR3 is TGTGCCAGCAGTCCGACTAGCGGGCAGTCAGATACGCAGTATTTT.

In DNA form, the CDR3 reads TGTGCCAGCAGTGAATACCCCCTCCGGTTCTTC. Translation: CASSEYPLRFF. The chain couples TRBV25-1 to TRBJ2-1; no firm D call. V lost 0 bases and J 15 bases, leaving 9 bases between the germline ends. The CDR3 spans 11 residues. CDR1 is MGHDK and CDR2 is SYGVNS in the germline V gene.

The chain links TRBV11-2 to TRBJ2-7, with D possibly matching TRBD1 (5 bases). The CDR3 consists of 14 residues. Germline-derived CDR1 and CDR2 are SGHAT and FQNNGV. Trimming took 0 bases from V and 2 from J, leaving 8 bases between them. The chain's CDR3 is CASSLEKGPYEQYF. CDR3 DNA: TGTGCCAGCAGCTTAGAGAAGGGGCCCTACGAGCAGTACTTC.

Written as DNA, the CDR3 is TGTGCCAGCAGCTTAGCGAGGGATGCGGAGCAGTACTTC. Its translation is CASSLARDAEQYF. The chain has TRBV7-6 and TRBJ2-7; tentative D call: TRBD2 (5 bases). Germline V CDR1 and CDR2: SGHVS, FNYEAQ. The CDR3 covers 13 residues. V dropped 0 bases and J dropped 7 bases, with 10 bases sitting between them.

In DNA form, the CDR3 reads TGTGCCAGCAGCTTAGGTACAGTTACCAACGACGGCTACACCTTC. This sequence encodes CASSLGTVTNDGYTF. V and J are TRBV7-2 and TRBJ1-2; D ambiguous. This CDR3 region has 15 residues. The germline gives CDR1 SGHTA, CDR2 FQGNSA. V lost 1 base and J lost 8, with 17 bases in between.

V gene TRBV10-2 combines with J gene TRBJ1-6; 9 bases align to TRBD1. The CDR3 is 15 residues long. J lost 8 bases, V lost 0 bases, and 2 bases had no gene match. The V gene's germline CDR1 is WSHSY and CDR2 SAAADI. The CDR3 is CASSESGTGYSPLHF. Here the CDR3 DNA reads TGCGCCAGCAGTGAGTCGGGGACAGGGTATTCACCCCTCCACTTT.

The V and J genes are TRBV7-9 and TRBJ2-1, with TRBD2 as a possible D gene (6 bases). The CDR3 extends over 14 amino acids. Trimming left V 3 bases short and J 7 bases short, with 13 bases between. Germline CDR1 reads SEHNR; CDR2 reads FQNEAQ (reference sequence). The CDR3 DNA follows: TGTGCCAGCAGCTTGGTCGGGACTCCGAATGAGCAGTTCTTC. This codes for CASSLVGTPNEQFF.

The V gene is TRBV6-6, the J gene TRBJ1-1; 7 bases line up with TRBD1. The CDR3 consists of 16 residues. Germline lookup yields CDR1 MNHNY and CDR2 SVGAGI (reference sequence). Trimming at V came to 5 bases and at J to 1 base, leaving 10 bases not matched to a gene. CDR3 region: CASSPNPGQQNTEAFF. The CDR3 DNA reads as TGTGCCAGCAGTCCTAACCCGGGACAGCAGAACACTGAAGCTTTCTTT.

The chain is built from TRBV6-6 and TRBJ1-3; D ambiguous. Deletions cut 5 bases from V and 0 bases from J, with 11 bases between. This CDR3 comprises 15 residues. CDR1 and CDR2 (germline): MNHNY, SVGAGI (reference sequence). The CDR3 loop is CASSAPESSGNTIYF. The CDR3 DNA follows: TGTGCCAGCAGTGCCCCCGAGTCCTCTGGAAACACCATATATTTT.

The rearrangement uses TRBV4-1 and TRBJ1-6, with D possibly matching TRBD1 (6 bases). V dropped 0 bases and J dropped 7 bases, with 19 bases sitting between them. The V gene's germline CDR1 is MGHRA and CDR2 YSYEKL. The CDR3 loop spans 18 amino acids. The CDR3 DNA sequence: TGCGCCAGCAGCCAAGATTCCCCTCAGACAGGAACCAATTCACCCCTCCACTTT. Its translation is CASSQDSPQTGTNSPLHF.

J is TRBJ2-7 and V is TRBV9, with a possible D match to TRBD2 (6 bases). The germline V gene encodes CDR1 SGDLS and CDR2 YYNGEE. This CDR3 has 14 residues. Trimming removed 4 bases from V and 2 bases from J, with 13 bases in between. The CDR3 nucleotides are TGTGCCAGCAGCCCTTGGGACTCGCCCTACGAGCAGTACTTC. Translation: CASSPWDSPYEQYF.

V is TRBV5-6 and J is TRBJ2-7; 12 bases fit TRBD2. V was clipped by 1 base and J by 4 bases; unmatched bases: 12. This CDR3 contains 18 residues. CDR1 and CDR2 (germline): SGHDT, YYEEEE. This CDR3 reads CASSLSPYRLAGVYEQYF. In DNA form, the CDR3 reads TGTGCCAGCAGCTTGAGTCCGTACAGACTAGCGGGAGTTTACGAGCAGTACTTC. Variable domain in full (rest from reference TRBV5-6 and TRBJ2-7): DAGVTQSPTHLIKTRGQQVTLRCSPKSGHDTVSWYQQALGQGPQFIFQYYEEEERQRGNFPDRFSGHQFPNYSSELNVNALLLGDSALYLCASSLSPYRLAGVYEQYFGPGTRLTVT.

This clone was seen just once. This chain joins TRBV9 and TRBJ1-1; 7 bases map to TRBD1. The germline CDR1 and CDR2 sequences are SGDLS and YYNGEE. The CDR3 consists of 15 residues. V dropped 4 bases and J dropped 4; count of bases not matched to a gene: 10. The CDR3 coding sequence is TGTGCCAGCAGCCCTCTCCCCCGGGACAGCACTGAAGCTTTCTTT. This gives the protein CASSPLPRDSTEAFF.

The CDR3 sequence is CASSLGPTGSFNTEAFF. The CDR3 bases are TGTGCCAGCAGCTTAGGACCGACAGGGAGCTTTAACACTGAAGCTTTCTTT. This chain uses TRBV7-2 with TRBJ1-1; 7 bases agree with TRBD1. Germline V lookup: CDR1 SGHTA, CDR2 FQGNSA. Unmatched junction bases numbered 10, after V lost 1 base and J lost 2 bases. The CDR3 totals 17 residues. Using reference TRBV7-2 and TRBJ1-1 for the parts outside the CDR3, the full variable domain is GAGVSQSPSNKVTEKGKDVELRCDPISGHTALYWYRQSLGQGLEFLIYFQGNSAPDKSGLPSDRFSAERTGGSVSTLTIQRTQQEDSAVYLCASSLGPTGSFNTEAFFGQGTRLTVV.

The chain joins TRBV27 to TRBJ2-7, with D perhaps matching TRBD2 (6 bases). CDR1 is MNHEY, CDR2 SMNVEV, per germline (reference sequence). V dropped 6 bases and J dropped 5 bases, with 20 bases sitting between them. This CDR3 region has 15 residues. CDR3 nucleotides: TGTGCCAGCAGCCCGGGGGTAGATCTTGTCCACGAGCAGTACTTC. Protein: CASSPGVDLVHEQYF.

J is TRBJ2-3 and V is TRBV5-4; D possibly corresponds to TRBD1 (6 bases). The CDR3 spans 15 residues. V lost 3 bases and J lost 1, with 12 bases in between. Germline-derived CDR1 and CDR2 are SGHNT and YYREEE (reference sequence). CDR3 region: CASSSDRQRTDTQYF. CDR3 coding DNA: TGTGCCAGCAGCTCCGACAGGCAACGCACAGATACGCAGTATTTT. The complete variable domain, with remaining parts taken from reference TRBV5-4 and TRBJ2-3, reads ETGVTQSPTHLIKTRGQQVTLRCSSQSGHNTVSWYQQALGQGPQFIFQYYREEENGRGNFPPRFSGLQFPNYSSELNVNALELDDSALYLCASSSDRQRTDTQYFGPGTRLTVL.

The CDR3 protein is CASSSRRTSGGANEQFF. Here the CDR3 DNA reads TGTGCCAGCAGCTCCCGCCGTACCAGCGGGGGGGCCAATGAGCAGTTCTTC. The chain uses TRBV13 and TRBJ2-1; 10 bases align to TRBD2. This CDR3 is built from 17 residues. V gave up 4 bases and J gave up 6 bases; unmatched junction bases: 12. Germline-derived CDR1 and CDR2 are PRHDT and FYEKMQ (reference sequence).

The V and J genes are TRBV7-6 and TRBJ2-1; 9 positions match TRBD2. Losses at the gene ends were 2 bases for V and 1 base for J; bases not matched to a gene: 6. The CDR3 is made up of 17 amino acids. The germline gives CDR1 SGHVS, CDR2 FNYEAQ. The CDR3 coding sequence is TGTGCCAGCAGCTTAAGAGTAGCGGGAGAATCCTACAATGAGCAGTTCTTC. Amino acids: CASSLRVAGESYNEQFF.

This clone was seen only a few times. The CDR3 DNA reads as TGTGCCATCAGTGTGCAGGGTACGAACACTGAAGCTTTCTTT. Residues: CAISVQGTNTEAFF. The V gene is TRBV10-3, the J gene TRBJ1-1; TRBD1 might be the D (5 bases). This CDR3 comprises 14 residues. V was trimmed by 4 bases and J by 1 base, leaving 10 bases between them. The germline CDR1 and CDR2 sequences are ENHRY and SYGVKD.

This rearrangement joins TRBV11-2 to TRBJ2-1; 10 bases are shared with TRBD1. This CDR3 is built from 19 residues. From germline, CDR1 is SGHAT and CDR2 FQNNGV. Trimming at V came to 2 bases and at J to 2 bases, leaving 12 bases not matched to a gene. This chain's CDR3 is CASSLNRWDRGPPYNEQFF. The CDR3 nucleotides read TGTGCCAGCAGCTTAAACAGGTGGGACAGGGGTCCTCCCTACAATGAGCAGTTCTTC.

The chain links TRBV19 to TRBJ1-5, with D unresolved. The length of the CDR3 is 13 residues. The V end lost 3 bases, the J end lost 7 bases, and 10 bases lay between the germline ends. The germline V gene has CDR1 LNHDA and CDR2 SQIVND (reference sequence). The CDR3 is CASSIPGKQPQHF. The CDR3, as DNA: TGTGCCAGTAGTATCCCGGGTAAACAGCCCCAGCATTTT.

CDR3 region: CASSYGGSSTDTQYF. CDR3 nucleotides: TGTGCCAGCAGCTACGGGGGGTCCTCCACAGATACGCAGTATTTT. The rearrangement joins TRBV6-6 to TRBJ2-3; 7 positions match TRBD2. The CDR3 contains 15 residues. Germline CDR1 is MNHNY and CDR2 is SVGAGI (reference sequence). J gave up 2 bases and V 6 bases, and 8 bases lay outside the gene matches.

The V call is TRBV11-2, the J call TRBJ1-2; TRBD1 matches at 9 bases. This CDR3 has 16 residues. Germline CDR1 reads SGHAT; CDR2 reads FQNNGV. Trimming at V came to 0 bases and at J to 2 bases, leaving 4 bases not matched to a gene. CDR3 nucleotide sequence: TGTGCCAGCAGCTTAGATACGACAGGGGGGAACTATGGCTACACCTTC. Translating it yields CASSLDTTGGNYGYTF.

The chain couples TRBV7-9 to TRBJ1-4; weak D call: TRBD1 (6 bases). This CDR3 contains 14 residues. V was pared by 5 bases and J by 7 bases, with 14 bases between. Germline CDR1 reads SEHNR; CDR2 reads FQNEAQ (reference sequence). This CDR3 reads CASSPGQSLEKLFF. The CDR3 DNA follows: TGTGCCAGCAGCCCCGGACAGAGTCTTGAAAAACTGTTTTTT.

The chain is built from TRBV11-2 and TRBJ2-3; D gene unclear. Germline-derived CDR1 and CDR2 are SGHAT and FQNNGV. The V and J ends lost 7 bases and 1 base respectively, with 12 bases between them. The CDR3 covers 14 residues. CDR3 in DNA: TGTGCCAGCACCACGGCGGCGGGCACAGATACGCAGTATTTT. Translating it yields CASTTAAGTDTQYF.

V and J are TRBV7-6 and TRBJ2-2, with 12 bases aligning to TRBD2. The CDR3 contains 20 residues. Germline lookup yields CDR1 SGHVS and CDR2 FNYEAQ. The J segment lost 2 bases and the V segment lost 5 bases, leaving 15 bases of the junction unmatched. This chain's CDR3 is CASSLTPRLAGVGNTGELFF. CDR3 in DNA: TGTGCCAGCAGCCTTACCCCCAGACTAGCGGGAGTTGGTAACACCGGGGAGCTGTTTTTT.

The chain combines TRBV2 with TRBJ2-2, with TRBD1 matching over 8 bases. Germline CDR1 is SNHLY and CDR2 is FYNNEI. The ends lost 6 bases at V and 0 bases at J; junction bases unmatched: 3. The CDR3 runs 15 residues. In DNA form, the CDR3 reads TGTGCCAGCAGCGGACAGGGATCGAACACCGGGGAGCTGTTTTTT. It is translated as CASSGQGSNTGELFF.